This T cell receptor (beta chain) came from a study of blood T cell repertoires in COVID-19. Study background: There were acute and convalescent COVID-19 samples, and they came from the United States, Italy and Spain.

In the study's own analysis: Reference gene primers were amplified, and this amplification served to estimate nucleated cell counts. Produced via immunoSEQ multiplex PCR; TCRdb's table is partial and in-frame only. That table is the source of V, J and clone size, and D and trimming were worked out from the DNA. The data show under 300,000 clones, 70% to 85% seen once. The CDR3 is 12 residues long. V lost 4 bases to trimming and J lost 10 bases, with 11 bases between them. CDR1 and CDR2 (germline): SNHLY, FYNNEI. The source is a man aged 35 to 55 who had recovered from COVID-19. The sample comprised PBMCs or T cells enriched from blood (not recorded which). This chain links TRBV2 with TRBJ2-1; D is perhaps TRBD2 (5 bases). The CDR3 sequence: CASSVAGLEQFF. The CDR3 DNA follows: TGTGCCAGCAGTGTCGCGGGTCTGGAGCAGTTCTTC.